These T cell receptor beta chains were read from a single sample in a study of cytomegalovirus exposure and HLA in healthy donors. Libraries were prepared by immunoSEQ multiplex PCR; TCRdb keeps only in-frame clonotypes and omits some of them. The sample lists over 120,000 clones, around 80% occurring once. Sequencing was carried out using PBMCs. All receptors come from a female donor in good health and CMV-seronegative. The CDR3 runs from the conserved cysteine through the conserved F or W. A D gene is named only where the DNA matches it firmly. Rows give clone size only sometimes, using once, few, many, or a class for an expanded clone.

cdr3_length: 16
clone_size: -
v_call: TRBV19
j_call: TRBJ1-4
d_call: TRBD1
cdr3_aa: CASQPTGAPTNEKLFF
cdr3_nt: TGTGCCAGTCAACCAACAGGGGCCCCAACTAATGAAAAACTGTTTTTT

cdr3_length: 13
clone_size: -
v_call: TRBV7-3
j_call: TRBJ2-7
d_call: TRBD2
cdr3_aa: CASSVSGGAEQYF
cdr3_nt: TGTGCCAGCAGCGTTAGCGGGGGGGCCGAGCAGTACTTC

cdr3_length: 14
clone_size: once
v_call: TRBV19
j_call: TRBJ1-1
d_call: TRBD1
cdr3_aa: CASSARTGGSEAFF
cdr3_nt: TGTGCCAGTAGTGCACGGACAGGGGGCTCTGAAGCTTTCTTT

cdr3_length: 16
clone_size: once
v_call: TRBV7-6
j_call: TRBJ1-1
d_call: TRBD1
cdr3_aa: CASSPSRGRVNTEAFF
cdr3_nt: TGTGCCAGCAGCCCCTCGAGGGGGCGGGTGAACACTGAAGCTTTCTTT

cdr3_length: 18
clone_size: few
v_call: TRBV28
j_call: TRBJ2-2
d_call: TRBD1
cdr3_aa: CASRSEDRVIRKAGELFF
cdr3_nt: TGTGCCAGCCGAAGCGAGGACAGGGTAATTAGGAAGGCCGGGGAGCTGTTTTTT

cdr3_length: 14
clone_size: few
v_call: TRBV29-1
j_call: TRBJ2-3
d_call: -
cdr3_aa: CSAKTTSSTDTQYF
cdr3_nt: TGCAGCGCCAAGACAACTTCTAGCACAGATACGCAGTATTTT

cdr3_length: 13
clone_size: -
v_call: TRBV11-2
j_call: TRBJ2-7
d_call: -
cdr3_aa: CASSFGSSYEQYF
cdr3_nt: TGTGCCAGCAGCTTCGGGAGCTCCTACGAGCAGTACTTC

cdr3_length: 17
clone_size: -
v_call: TRBV10-3
j_call: TRBJ1-5
d_call: TRBD1
cdr3_aa: CAISDGTGASGNQPQHF
cdr3_nt: TGTGCCATCAGTGATGGGACAGGGGCTTCGGGCAATCAGCCCCAGCATTTT

cdr3_length: 16
clone_size: -
v_call: TRBV5-1
j_call: TRBJ2-3
d_call: -
cdr3_aa: CASSLTRGFGPDTQYF
cdr3_nt: TGCGCCAGCAGCTTGACAAGGGGCTTTGGGCCAGATACGCAGTATTTT

cdr3_length: 11
clone_size: -
v_call: TRBV7-2
j_call: TRBJ2-7
d_call: -
cdr3_aa: CASSFGGKQYF
cdr3_nt: TGTGCCAGCAGCTTTGGGGGGAAGCAGTACTTC

cdr3_length: 15
clone_size: -
v_call: TRBV27
j_call: TRBJ2-5
d_call: -
cdr3_aa: CASRYTGRGVETQYF
cdr3_nt: TGTGCCAGCAGGTACACAGGGAGGGGCGTAGAGACCCAGTACTTC

cdr3_length: 15
clone_size: -
v_call: TRBV19
j_call: TRBJ1-1
d_call: -
cdr3_aa: CASSPLGGINTEAFF
cdr3_nt: TGTGCCAGTAGCCCTCTCGGGGGGATAAACACTGAAGCTTTCTTT

cdr3_length: 16
clone_size: few
v_call: TRBV5-1
j_call: TRBJ2-2
d_call: TRBD2
cdr3_aa: CASHPGAGGPGGELFF
cdr3_nt: TGCGCCAGCCACCCGGGGGCGGGAGGGCCCGGCGGGGAGCTGTTTTTT

cdr3_length: 13
clone_size: -
v_call: TRBV5-8
j_call: TRBJ1-2
d_call: -
cdr3_aa: CASRTTGPNGYTF
cdr3_nt: TGTGCCAGCAGAACCACAGGTCCGAATGGCTACACCTTC

cdr3_length: 14
clone_size: -
v_call: TRBV28
j_call: TRBJ2-5
d_call: TRBD2
cdr3_aa: CASSLSESGAAQYF
cdr3_nt: TGTGCCAGCAGTTTATCAGAAAGCGGGGCGGCCCAGTACTTC

cdr3_length: 13
clone_size: -
v_call: TRBV10-1
j_call: TRBJ2-5
d_call: -
cdr3_aa: CASSENFQETQYF
cdr3_nt: TGCGCCAGCAGTGAAAATTTTCAGGAGACCCAGTACTTC

cdr3_length: 19
clone_size: -
v_call: TRBV10-3
j_call: TRBJ1-2
d_call: TRBD1
cdr3_aa: CAISEAGAHPGQKIGGYTF
cdr3_nt: TGTGCCATCAGTGAGGCTGGGGCCCATCCGGGACAGAAGATCGGAGGCTACACCTTC

cdr3_length: 13
clone_size: -
v_call: TRBV27
j_call: TRBJ1-2
d_call: -
cdr3_aa: CASRSDKNYGYTF
cdr3_nt: TGTGCCAGCAGATCGGACAAGAACTATGGCTACACCTTC

cdr3_length: 16
clone_size: -
v_call: TRBV9
j_call: TRBJ2-5
d_call: TRBD1
cdr3_aa: CASSVAGTGVQETQYF
cdr3_nt: TGTGCCAGCAGCGTGGCCGGGACAGGCGTTCAAGAGACCCAGTACTTC

cdr3_length: 14
clone_size: -
v_call: TRBV28
j_call: TRBJ1-3
d_call: -
cdr3_aa: CASSLGSPGNTIYF
cdr3_nt: TGTGCCAGCAGTTTGGGGAGTCCTGGAAACACCATATATTTT

cdr3_length: 15
clone_size: once
v_call: TRBV30
j_call: TRBJ1-2
d_call: TRBD1
cdr3_aa: CACTGQGAANYGYTF
cdr3_nt: TGTGCCTGTACGGGACAGGGGGCCGCTAACTATGGCTACACCTTC

cdr3_length: 14
clone_size: few
v_call: TRBV6-1
j_call: TRBJ2-7
d_call: -
cdr3_aa: CASSDILRTYEQYF
cdr3_nt: TGTGCCAGCAGTGATATTCTGAGAACCTACGAGCAGTACTTC

cdr3_length: 14
clone_size: -
v_call: TRBV30
j_call: TRBJ2-7
d_call: -
cdr3_aa: CAWSVHYYSTEQYF
cdr3_nt: TGTGCCTGGAGTGTCCACTACTATTCAACCGAGCAGTACTTC

cdr3_length: 14
clone_size: few
v_call: TRBV4-1
j_call: TRBJ1-5
d_call: -
cdr3_aa: CASNRVLGNQPQHF
cdr3_nt: TGCGCCTCAAACAGGGTTCTGGGCAATCAGCCCCAGCATTTT

cdr3_length: 15
clone_size: -
v_call: TRBV5-1
j_call: TRBJ2-2
d_call: -
cdr3_aa: CASSTRTGNTGELFF
cdr3_nt: TGCGCCAGCAGCACCCGGACTGGGAACACCGGGGAGCTGTTTTTT

cdr3_length: 15
clone_size: -
v_call: TRBV11-2
j_call: TRBJ2-5
d_call: TRBD2
cdr3_aa: CASSPAGGFLETQYF
cdr3_nt: TGTGCCAGCAGCCCCGCGGGGGGTTTTTTAGAGACCCAGTACTTC

cdr3_length: 18
clone_size: -
v_call: TRBV18
j_call: TRBJ1-2
d_call: -
cdr3_aa: CASSPLIGTPHEGYGYTF
cdr3_nt: TGTGCCAGCTCACCGCTCATCGGGACACCTCATGAGGGCTATGGCTACACCTTC

cdr3_length: 12
clone_size: -
v_call: TRBV7-2
j_call: TRBJ2-1
d_call: -
cdr3_aa: CASSLGANEQFF
cdr3_nt: TGTGCCAGCAGCTTAGGAGCCAATGAGCAGTTCTTC

cdr3_length: 16
clone_size: -
v_call: TRBV28
j_call: TRBJ1-4
d_call: -
cdr3_aa: CASSFLRQTPYEKLFF
cdr3_nt: TGTGCCAGCAGTTTTTTACGACAAACCCCCTATGAAAAACTGTTTTTT

cdr3_length: 13
clone_size: -
v_call: TRBV6-5
j_call: TRBJ1-2
d_call: TRBD1
cdr3_aa: CASSLSTGYGYPF
cdr3_nt: TGTGCCAGCAGTCTTTCGACAGGGTATGGCTACCCCTTC

cdr3_length: 14
clone_size: -
v_call: TRBV19
j_call: TRBJ2-1
d_call: -
cdr3_aa: CASSQRGYNNEQFF
cdr3_nt: TGTGCCAGTAGTCAACGAGGTTACAACAATGAGCAGTTCTTC

cdr3_length: 11
clone_size: -
v_call: TRBV5-1
j_call: TRBJ2-1
d_call: -
cdr3_aa: CASSLLDEQFF
cdr3_nt: TGCGCCAGCAGCCTACTCGATGAGCAGTTCTTC

cdr3_length: 11
clone_size: -
v_call: TRBV20-1
j_call: TRBJ2-3
d_call: -
cdr3_aa: CSARLADTQYF
cdr3_nt: TGCAGTGCTAGGCTAGCGGATACGCAGTATTTT

cdr3_length: 14
clone_size: -
v_call: TRBV7-9
j_call: TRBJ2-7
d_call: TRBD2
cdr3_aa: CASSLTSGSYEQYF
cdr3_nt: TGTGCCAGCAGCTTGACTAGCGGGAGTTACGAGCAGTACTTC

cdr3_length: 17
clone_size: -
v_call: TRBV15
j_call: TRBJ2-2
d_call: -
cdr3_aa: CATSTGSSTSFRGELFF
cdr3_nt: TGTGCCACCAGCACGGGTTCTTCAACGAGCTTTAGGGGGGAGCTGTTTTTT

cdr3_length: 16
clone_size: -
v_call: TRBV28
j_call: TRBJ2-7
d_call: -
cdr3_aa: CASSDGQSYPTYEQYF
cdr3_nt: TGTGCCAGCAGCGATGGACAGTCCTATCCAACCTACGAGCAGTACTTC

cdr3_length: 13
clone_size: -
v_call: TRBV6-5
j_call: TRBJ1-2
d_call: TRBD1
cdr3_aa: CASNRQGNYGYTF
cdr3_nt: TGTGCCAGCAACCGACAGGGGAACTATGGCTACACCTTC

cdr3_length: 11
clone_size: -
v_call: TRBV20-1
j_call: TRBJ1-2
d_call: TRBD1
cdr3_aa: CSAGAGGRYTF
cdr3_nt: TGCAGTGCTGGGGCAGGGGGCCGCTACACCTTC

cdr3_length: 14
clone_size: -
v_call: TRBV6-1
j_call: TRBJ2-5
d_call: -
cdr3_aa: CASSERGPQGTQYF
cdr3_nt: TGTGCCAGCAGTGAAAGGGGCCCTCAGGGGACCCAGTACTTC

cdr3_length: 15
clone_size: -
v_call: TRBV11-2
j_call: TRBJ1-4
d_call: -
cdr3_aa: CASSPPGRGDEKLFF
cdr3_nt: TGTGCCAGCAGCCCTCCAGGGCGGGGGGATGAAAAACTGTTTTTT

cdr3_length: 14
clone_size: -
v_call: TRBV10-1
j_call: TRBJ1-3
d_call: -
cdr3_aa: CASSERGSGNTIYF
cdr3_nt: TGCGCCAGCAGTGAGAGGGGCTCTGGAAACACCATATATTTT